This passage covers 21 T cell receptor beta chains from one sample sequenced in a study of T cell responses to AZD1222 COVID-19 vaccine. TCRdb keeps only in-frame clones here, not all; method: immunoSEQ multiplex PCR. The table includes 100,000 to 150,000 clones, 85% to 90% detected once. This specimen consisted of peripheral blood, obtained 28 days after the second AZD1222 dose. The receptors were sampled from an adult who received the AZD1222 COVID-19 vaccine.

This clone has only a few counts. The chain combines TRBV6-4 with TRBJ2-3; possible D gene TRBD1, 6 bases. The ends were cut back, 0 bases at V and 1 base at J, with 11 bases in the middle. Germline V gene lookup returns CDR1 MRHNA and CDR2 SNTAGT. There are 16 residues in the CDR3. CDR3 DNA: TGTGCCAGCAGTGACTCTAAAGGGGGAGGCACAGATACGCAGTATTTT. This encodes CASSDSKGGGTDTQYF.

The chain couples TRBV9 to TRBJ2-3; TRBD2 agrees at 8 bases. V shed 1 base and J 5 bases; nucleotides not matched to a gene: 9. Germline CDR1 SGDLS, CDR2 YYNGEE. The CDR3 totals 16 residues. The CDR3: CASSVLRGGPVDTQYF. DNA for the CDR3: TGTGCCAGCAGCGTACTTCGGGGGGGGCCTGTAGATACGCAGTATTTT.

The genes are TRBV9 and TRBJ1-2; tentatively, D is TRBD1 (6 bases). The CDR3 is made up of 14 amino acids. Trimming pared 4 bases from V and 4 bases from J, leaving 14 bases between. Germline-derived CDR1 and CDR2 are SGDLS and YYNGEE. CDR3 protein: CASSPRQDAYGYTF. Here the CDR3 DNA reads TGTGCCAGCAGCCCCAGACAGGACGCCTATGGCTACACCTTC.

V usage is TRBV10-3 and J usage is TRBJ2-3; 15 bases agree with TRBD2. CDR3 size: 20 residues. The V and J ends lost 7 bases and 0 bases, in that order; junction bases with no gene match: 14. CDR1 and CDR2 (germline): ENHRY, SYGVKD. The CDR3 sequence: CAIKKGLAGGHDISTDTQYF. The CDR3 DNA reads TGTGCCATCAAGAAGGGACTAGCGGGAGGACACGACATAAGCACAGATACGCAGTATTTT.

The chain carries TRBV2 and TRBJ2-6; no firm D call. Trimming shortened V by 6 bases and J by 0 bases, and 0 bases separated the two germline ends. The CDR3 has 12 residues. The germline V gene has CDR1 SNHLY and CDR2 FYNNEI. In DNA form, the CDR3 reads TGTGCCAGCAGCTCTGGGGCCAACGTCCTGACTTTC. Encoded protein: CASSSGANVLTF.

The chain joins TRBV7-2 to TRBJ1-2; unclear D gene. The CDR3 is made up of 13 amino acids. The ends were cut back, 8 bases at V and 3 bases at J, with 13 bases in the middle. Looked up from germline, CDR1 is SGHTA and CDR2 is FQGNSA. The CDR3 protein is CASVSARHYGYTF. The CDR3 nucleotides read TGTGCCAGCGTGTCGGCTCGCCACTATGGCTACACCTTC.

J is TRBJ2-3 and V is TRBV25-1; TRBD2 matches 11 bases. Germline CDR1 reads MGHDK; CDR2 reads SYGVNS. CDR3 length: 17 residues. Germline trimming cut 4 bases from V and 2 bases from J; bases unmatched to any gene: 8. The CDR3 nucleotides are TGTGCCAGCAGTGGCACTAGCGGGGGCGCCCACACAGATACGCAGTATTTT. This sequence encodes CASSGTSGGAHTDTQYF.

V usage is TRBV6-2 or TRBV6-3 and J usage is TRBJ1-2, with D unresolved. Germline CDR1 is MNHEY and CDR2 is SVGEGT. With 6 bases removed from V and 4 bases from J, the gap between germline ends came to 18 bases. The CDR3 consists of 15 residues. The CDR3 sequence: CASSSQRPTLYGYTF. CDR3 bases: TGTGCCAGCAGCTCGCAGCGCCCAACTCTCTATGGCTACACCTTC.

The chain recombines TRBV5-1 with TRBJ1-1; D gene ambiguous. Germline lookup yields CDR1 SGHRS and CDR2 YFSETQ. The V gene lost 4 bases and the J gene lost 1 base, with 11 bases spanning the gap. CDR3 size: 14 residues. In DNA form, the CDR3 reads TGCGCCAGCAGCCCCAGGACGGAGAACACTGAAGCTTTCTTT. This encodes CASSPRTENTEAFF.

CDR3 coding DNA: TGTGCCAGCTCACAGGGACAGGGGGGTTCGGATTCACCCCTCCACTTT. As protein: CASSQGQGGSDSPLHF. The rearrangement uses TRBV18 and TRBJ1-6; TRBD1 matches at 11 bases. This CDR3 is built from 16 residues. The V segment lost 4 bases and the J segment 8 bases; nucleotides outside the gene matches: 7. Germline CDR1 is KGHSH and CDR2 is LQKENI.

The chain links TRBV7-2 to TRBJ2-1; 9 bases match TRBD1. V was pared by 8 bases and J by 14 bases, with 7 bases of the junction left unmatched. Germline V gene sequence: CDR1 SGHTA, CDR2 FQGNSA. The CDR3 is 11 residues long. CDR3 residues: CASDNRDREFF. The DNA of the CDR3 is TGTGCCAGCGACAACCGGGACAGGGAGTTCTTC.

This clone appeared once. The CDR3, as DNA: TGTGCCATCAGTGAATACACTGAAGCTTTCTTT. It codes for CAISEYTEAFF. This chain links TRBV10-3 with TRBJ1-1, with unresolved D. Between the trimmed V and J ends, which lost 3 bases and 3 bases, there was a span of 2 bases. This CDR3 is 11 amino acids long. CDR1 and CDR2 from the germline V gene are ENHRY and SYGVKD.

J is TRBJ2-5 and V is TRBV9, with 9 bases lining up with TRBD2. CDR1 is SGDLS and CDR2 is YYNGEE in the germline V gene. The CDR3 is 16 amino acids. The V and J ends lost 0 bases and 5 bases, in that order; junction bases with no gene match: 8. In DNA form, the CDR3 reads TGTGCCAGCAGCGTAGCGCGGGGGGGGCCTTGGGAGACCCAGTACTTC. This sequence encodes CASSVARGGPWETQYF.

The rearrangement links TRBV5-4 to TRBJ2-7, with 7 bases matching TRBD1. Germline values: CDR1 SGHNT, CDR2 YYREEE (reference sequence). There are 14 residues in the CDR3. Trimming took 4 bases from V and 3 from J; bases not matched to a gene: 7. CDR3 bases: TGTGCCAGCAGCCACCGACAGGGTCTCTACGAGCAGTACTTC. Protein: CASSHRQGLYEQYF. The entire variable domain, with the rest obtained from reference TRBV5-4 and TRBJ2-7, is as follows: ETGVTQSPTHLIKTRGQQVTLRCSSQSGHNTVSWYQQALGQGPQFIFQYYREEENGRGNFPPRFSGLQFPNYSSELNVNALELDDSALYLCASSHRQGLYEQYFGPGTRLTVT.

The rearrangement uses TRBV7-2 and TRBJ1-2; 7 positions match TRBD1. CDR1 SGHTA and CDR2 FQGNSA come from the germline V gene. The CDR3 runs to 16 residues. V was clipped by 4 bases and J by 4 bases; unmatched bases: 12. CDR3: CASSYQSNRGSYGYTF. CDR3 coding DNA: TGTGCCAGCAGCTATCAAAGCAACAGGGGATCCTATGGCTACACCTTC.

The chain carries TRBV6-5 and TRBJ2-7; D is uncertain. The CDR3 runs 11 residues. From germline, CDR1 is MNHEY and CDR2 SVGAGI. The V gene lost 4 bases and the J gene lost 12 bases, with 13 bases spanning the gap. The CDR3 DNA follows: TGTGCCAGCAGTTCCGGACGCAGGAGGTACTTC. It codes for CASSSGRRRYF.

The chain uses TRBV5-8 and TRBJ1-4, with 8 positions matching TRBD1. The V and J ends lost 4 bases and 7 bases, in that order; junction bases with no gene match: 15. Germline V gene data show CDR1 as SGHTS and CDR2 as YDEGEE. This CDR3 is 17 amino acids long. CDR3 loop: CASSILLTGGGGEKLFF. DNA of the CDR3: TGTGCCAGCAGCATTCTTTTAACAGGGGGAGGAGGTGAAAAACTGTTTTTT.

This sequence joins TRBV13 and TRBJ1-3, with D hard to call. Germline CDR1 is PRHDT and CDR2 is FYEKMQ (reference sequence). Trimming took 1 base from V and 6 from J, leaving 13 bases between them. The CDR3 is 15 amino acids. The CDR3 is CASSLVKGLTNTIYF. The CDR3 DNA reads as TGTGCCAGCAGCTTAGTTAAGGGATTAACAAACACCATATATTTT.

The chain recombines TRBV2 with TRBJ2-1, with 8 bases fitting TRBD2. V trimming: 7 bases; J trimming: 3 bases; junction bases outside the gene matches: 20. This CDR3 comprises 19 residues. Per germline, CDR1 SNHLY and CDR2 FYNNEI. The CDR3 spells CASMNFRGSGTSNYNEQFF. The CDR3 coding sequence is TGTGCCAGCATGAACTTCCGGGGTAGCGGGACATCCAACTACAATGAGCAGTTCTTC.

The gene calls are TRBV5-1 and TRBJ1-6; D perhaps matches TRBD1 (5 bases). The CDR3 consists of 16 residues. Trimming left V 0 bases short and J 6 bases short, with 13 bases between. Looked up from germline, CDR1 is SGHRS and CDR2 is YFSETQ. The CDR3 DNA follows: TGCGCCAGCAGCTTGGCCGACGGGACCTTTAATTCACCCCTCCACTTT. Protein sequence: CASSLADGTFNSPLHF.

This clone was counted only a few times. The V gene is TRBV29-1, the J gene TRBJ2-3, with TRBD1 as a possible D gene (5 bases). In germline, CDR1 is SQVTM, CDR2 ANQGSEA. This CDR3 contains 11 residues. V was trimmed by 3 bases and J by 4 bases, leaving 5 bases between them. Written as DNA, the CDR3 is TGCAGCGTTGACAGGGCAGATACGCAGTATTTT. Translated, it gives CSVDRADTQYF.